These T cell receptor beta chains were read from a single sample in a study of neurological immune-mediated disorders. TCRdb recomputed calls from the 5' RACE reads with MiXCR, one row per CDR3 protein. The sample holds about 70,000 distinct CDR3 sequences; about 5% are singletons and the top ten take 2.2%. Material: PBMCs. The receptors derive from a woman aged 65 to 85 with multiple sclerosis. Both conserved end residues are part of each CDR3. Not all rows give a size; the values are once, few, many and, for expanded clones, a class.

J	V	size	CDR3
TRBJ2-3	TRBV15	many	CATSRGNTDTQYF
TRBJ1-2	TRBV20-1	many	CSAPPGDRGVGYGYTF
TRBJ2-7	TRBV29-1	many	CSVAGLYEQYF
TRBJ2-1	TRBV11-2	few	CASSLEPSNEQFF
TRBJ2-5	TRBV7-9	many	CASSLTEKVWGETQYF
TRBJ2-1	TRBV5-1	many	CASSLALAGYNEQFF
TRBJ2-4	TRBV12-3/TRBV12-4	many	CASTPNDGRNIQYF
TRBJ2-3	TRBV10-3	many	CAIREDARFRDTQYF
TRBJ1-5	TRBV5-6	once	CTSSLRGLRNQPQHF
TRBJ2-1	TRBV5-1	many	CASSLVLHRGRAIDEQFF
TRBJ1-2	TRBV20-1	many	CSARPGGNYGYTF
TRBJ2-1	TRBV20-1	many	CSARKNGRGSNEQFF
TRBJ2-3	TRBV6-5	many	CASSYFGIKTDTQYF
TRBJ2-1	TRBV20-1	many	CSAREGFNNEQFF
TRBJ2-5	TRBV3-1	many	CASSPRSRTSGRPQETQYF
TRBJ2-1	TRBV29-1	many	CSAQWGKISYNEQFF
TRBJ2-3	TRBV29-1	many	CSVKTSGSTDTQYF
TRBJ2-7	TRBV7-8	NA	CASSYRGKLEQYF
TRBJ1-6	TRBV9	many	CASSVGGTGDGPLHF
TRBJ2-1	TRBV5-5	many	CASSLLAGNSYNEQFF
TRBJ2-3	TRBV4-1	many	CASSQVTGQGLNTQYF
TRBJ2-3	TRBV7-2	many	CASSKIRTSGYRTDTQYF
TRBJ2-3	TRBV7-8	few	CASSLWGGLSTDTQYF